A selection of T cell receptor beta chains follows, all from one sample in a study of blood T cells in healthy people across ages. One entry per CDR3 protein, called by TCRdb with MiXCR from the 5' RACE reads. The data contain approximately 770,000 distinct CDR3 sequences, more than 45% of them seen just once; the ten biggest clones take up 20% to 25%. The specimen was blood. These receptors were collected from a man aged 25 to 40 in good health. Both conserved end residues are part of each CDR3. The D gene is left open where the match is weak. Clone size, where shown, is once, few, many, or a class for clones that have expanded.

clone_size	v_call	d_call	j_call	cdr3_nt	cdr3_aa
few	TRBV7-2	TRBD1	TRBJ2-3	TGTGCCAGCAGCCCGTGGACAGGGTTCTTGACAGATACGCAGTATTTT	CASSPWTGFLTDTQYF
-	TRBV20-1	-	TRBJ2-3	TGCAGTGCTAGAGTCAGGACCGCCGGAGATACGCAGTATTTT	CSARVRTAGDTQYF
-	TRBV6-2/TRBV6-3	TRBD2	TRBJ2-1	TGTGCCAGCAGTCTCCCGGGGGAGCGGGAGAGGGTCCTTGGGCAGTTCTTC	CASSLPGERERVLGQFF
few	TRBV20-1	-	TRBJ2-5	TGCAGTGCTAGTCGGGCACCCCAAGAGACCCAGTACTTC	CSASRAPQETQYF
few	TRBV14	-	TRBJ2-5	TGTGCCAGCAGCCGATCTTTCGAGACCCAGTACTTC	CASSRSFETQYF
-	TRBV2	-	TRBJ2-4	TGTGCCAGCAGTGTGGAGGGAAACATTCAGTACTTC	CASSVEGNIQYF
once	TRBV20-1	TRBD2	TRBJ2-7	TGCAGTGCTAGAGGGACTAGCGGGAGCTACCCTGGGGGAGAGCAGTACTTC	CSARGTSGSYPGGEQYF
-	TRBV9	TRBD2	TRBJ2-3	TGTGCCAGCAGCGTAAGACTAGCGGGAACGCAGTATTTT	CASSVRLAGTQYF
-	TRBV6-1	-	TRBJ1-2	TGTGCCAGCAGTGAACAGGGTCGGGGCTACACCTTC	CASSEQGRGYTF
-	TRBV27	TRBD2	TRBJ2-5	TGTGCCAGCAGTAGGGAGGGGACTAAACAAGAGGCCCAGTACTTC	CASSREGTKQEAQYF
-	TRBV7-6	TRBD1	TRBJ1-2	TGTGCCAGCAGCACCGGGACAGGGGAGGATGGCTACACCTTC	CASSTGTGEDGYTF
-	TRBV4-2	TRBD2	TRBJ2-7	TGTGCCAGCAGCGTCCGCCATAGCGGGTCAGTCTACGAGCAGTACTTC	CASSVRHSGSVYEQYF
-	TRBV3-1	TRBD1	TRBJ1-6	TGTGCCAGCAGTCCCCGGACAGGGTTGAATTCACCCCTCCACTTT	CASSPRTGLNSPLHF
-	TRBV29-1	-	TRBJ1-2	TGCAGCATATTAAGCGATGGGCAGGGATTCTATGGCTACACCTTC	CSILSDGQGFYGYTF
once	TRBV7-9	-	TRBJ2-5	TGTGCCAGCAGCTCCGGCCCCGGGACCACTACGAGAGAGCAGTACTTC	CASSSGPGTTTREQYF
-	TRBV5-5	TRBD2	TRBJ2-1	TGTGCCAGCAGCTGGGGGACTAGCGGGGGAATTAACAATGAGCAGTTCTTC	CASSWGTSGGINNEQFF
-	TRBV7-9	-	TRBJ2-3	TGTGCCAGCAGGGAACGACAGGCTGTAGATACGCAGTATTTT	CASRERQAVDTQYF
once	TRBV7-2	-	TRBJ2-7	TGTACCAGCAGCCCTCGACTAGGGGGTTCCTACGAGCAGTACTTC	CTSSPRLGGSYEQYF
few	TRBV29-1	-	TRBJ1-2	TGCAGCGTTGAAGAGGAGGGGAGGGACACCTTC	CSVEEEGRDTF
few	TRBV7-9	TRBD2	TRBJ2-5	TGTGCCAGCGGGGAAGGGGACTACGACGAGACCCAGTACTTC	CASGEGDYDETQYF
once	TRBV18	TRBD1	TRBJ2-7	TGTGCCAGCTCGATTCTAGGGACAGGGGTCTCCTACGAGCAGTACTTC	CASSILGTGVSYEQYF
-	TRBV20-1	-	TRBJ2-5	TGCAGTGCTAGAGATCTCTGGCAGGGGGGACGCGAGACCCAGTACTTC	CSARDLWQGGRETQYF
-	TRBV5-6	TRBD1	TRBJ2-5	TGTGCCAGCAGCTTGGGCGACAGGGAGTACGTCAATGAGCAGTACTTC	CASSLGDREYVNEQYF
-	TRBV2	-	TRBJ2-1	TGTGCCAGCAGTGGAGTAGGCACATGGGAGCAGTTCTTC	CASSGVGTWEQFF
-	TRBV7-2	TRBD2	TRBJ2-1	TGTGCCAGCAGCCCGGTAGCGGGACAAGAGACCCAGTTCTTC	CASSPVAGQETQFF
-	TRBV7-9	TRBD1	TRBJ1-5	TGTGCCAGCAGCTTAGGGACAGGGATCTATCAGCCCCAGCATTTT	CASSLGTGIYQPQHF
-	TRBV10-1	-	TRBJ1-2	TGCGCCAGCAGTGAGAGGCTCGACTATGGCTACACCTTC	CASSERLDYGYTF
few	TRBV18	-	TRBJ1-2	TGTGCCAGCTCACCACGGGACCGGAGTCTAGGCTATGGCTACACCTTC	CASSPRDRSLGYGYTF
-	TRBV5-1	-	TRBJ2-2	TGCGCCAGCAGATCCACAGGGCGGGGCACCGGGGAGCTGTTTTTT	CASRSTGRGTGELFF
-	TRBV11-2	-	TRBJ2-3	TGTGCCAGCAGCTTAGATATCAGGGGAGCAGATACGCAGTATTTT	CASSLDIRGADTQYF
many	TRBV6-2/TRBV6-3	-	TRBJ2-4	TGTGCCAGCAGTTACTCAGGACCAGGGGTGGTGGCCAAAAACATTCAGTACTTC	CASSYSGPGVVAKNIQYF
-	TRBV30	-	TRBJ2-7	TGTGCCTTGGGACTGAACTCCTACGAGCAGTACTTC	CALGLNSYEQYF
-	TRBV28	-	TRBJ2-4	TGTGCCAGCAGTGTAACAGGGAGCGGGCAGTACTTC	CASSVTGSGQYF
-	TRBV5-1	-	TRBJ2-6	TGCGCCAGCAGCTGGGAGACCCTATCTGGGGCCAACGTCCTGACTTTC	CASSWETLSGANVLTF
-	TRBV27	-	TRBJ2-7	TGTGCCAGCAGTTTAACGAGTCAGGGTTTGCGCTACGAGCAGTACTTC	CASSLTSQGLRYEQYF
few	TRBV6-2/TRBV6-3	-	TRBJ1-2	TGTGCCACCAAGAAGTCATTGCGAGACTATGGCTACACCTTC	CATKKSLRDYGYTF
few	TRBV4-2	-	TRBJ2-7	TGTGCCAGCAGCCAAGAACGTGAGTACGAGCAGTACTTC	CASSQEREYEQYF
few	TRBV7-2	-	TRBJ2-1	TGTGCCAGCAGCTTAGTGTTGTCTGGGAGCTCCTACAATGAGCAGTTCTTC	CASSLVLSGSSYNEQFF
-	TRBV6-2/TRBV6-3	TRBD1	TRBJ1-5	TGTGCCAGCAGTTTCTTACAGGGGCAACCGCCCCAGCATTTT	CASSFLQGQPPQHF
few	TRBV7-2	-	TRBJ1-2	TGTGCCAGCAGCGAAGACAGGCCATACTATGGCTACACCTTC	CASSEDRPYYGYTF
few	TRBV10-3	-	TRBJ2-5	TGTGCCATCAGTGACTCCGAGCGGCGTCAAGAGACCCAGTACTTC	CAISDSERRQETQYF
-	TRBV23-1	TRBD1	TRBJ2-7	TGCGCCAGCAGTCCCACCAGCAGGGACAGGGATGGCGAGCAGTACTTC	CASSPTSRDRDGEQYF
-	TRBV5-1	-	TRBJ2-7	TGCGCCAGCAGCTTGGTCACCGGGGCCTACGAGCAGTACTTC	CASSLVTGAYEQYF
few	TRBV28	TRBD1	TRBJ2-5	TGTGCCAGCAGTCCCGGGACAGCCTCGACCCAGTACTTC	CASSPGTASTQYF
once	TRBV5-1	-	TRBJ1-2	TGCGCCAGCAGCTTGGAGGGCTCTCGCAGCCGGGGCTACACCTTC	CASSLEGSRSRGYTF
-	TRBV10-1	-	TRBJ2-3	TGCGCCAGCAGTGAGTTACAGGGCCTGAGCACAGATACGCAGTATTTT	CASSELQGLSTDTQYF